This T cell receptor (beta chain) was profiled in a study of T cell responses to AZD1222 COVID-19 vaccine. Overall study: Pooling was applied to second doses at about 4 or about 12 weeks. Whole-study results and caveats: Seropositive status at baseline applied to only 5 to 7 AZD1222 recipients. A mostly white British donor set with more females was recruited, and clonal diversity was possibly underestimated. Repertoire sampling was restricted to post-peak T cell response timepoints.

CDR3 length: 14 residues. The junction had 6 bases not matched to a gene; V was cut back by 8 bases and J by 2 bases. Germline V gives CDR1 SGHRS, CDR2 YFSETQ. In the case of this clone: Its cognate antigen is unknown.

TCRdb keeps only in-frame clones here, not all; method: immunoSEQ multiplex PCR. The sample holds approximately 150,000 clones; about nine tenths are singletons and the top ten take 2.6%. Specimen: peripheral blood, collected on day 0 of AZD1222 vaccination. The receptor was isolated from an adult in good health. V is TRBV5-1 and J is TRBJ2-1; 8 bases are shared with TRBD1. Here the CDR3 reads CASLGQGAYNEQFF. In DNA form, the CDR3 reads TGCGCCAGTCTAGGACAGGGCGCCTACAATGAGCAGTTCTTC.